These T cell receptor beta chains were read from a single sample in a study of blood T cell repertoires in COVID-19. This table comes from immunoSEQ multiplex PCR, and its TCRdb copy is limited to in-frame clones, with some not included. The repertoire holds about 210,000 clones, with 84% as singletons. The sample consisted of peripheral blood. The receptors stem from a man in his fifties or sixties with active or convalescent COVID-19. CDR3s include the opening cysteine and the closing phenylalanine or tryptophan. A D gene is named only where the DNA matches it firmly. Rows may omit the clone size; those that give it use once, few, many or a size class.

>.|.|TRBJ1-2|TRBV2|12
CASTFFEGGYTF
TGTGCCAGCACCTTTTTCGAGGGTGGCTACACCTTC
>.|.|TRBJ1-6|TRBV12-3/TRBV12-4|13
CASSFRVGSPLHF
TGTGCCAGCAGTTTCAGGGTTGGGTCACCCCTCCACTTT
>.|TRBD2|TRBJ2-5|TRBV18|16
CASSPVVAGGSETQYF
TGTGCCAGCTCACCGGTGGTAGCGGGAGGAAGCGAGACCCAGTACTTC
>.|.|TRBJ1-4|TRBV28|15
CASSFRRETNEKLFF
TGTGCCAGCAGTTTTAGGAGGGAAACTAATGAAAAACTGTTTTTT
>.|.|TRBJ2-5|TRBV29-1|14
CSVEERVGGETQYF
TGCAGCGTTGAAGAGAGGGTTGGAGGAGAGACCCAGTACTTC
>.|TRBD1|TRBJ2-1|TRBV7-9|17
CASSLVVGQGSYNEQFF
TGTGCCAGCAGCTTAGTAGTCGGACAGGGTTCCTACAATGAGCAGTTCTTC
>few|TRBD1|TRBJ2-7|TRBV6-2/TRBV6-3|16
CASSYSTGATPYEQYF
TGTGCCAGCAGTTATTCGACAGGGGCTACCCCCTACGAGCAGTACTTC
>.|.|TRBJ1-1|TRBV2|16
CASSEESGNVGTEAFF
TGTGCCAGCAGTGAAGAGAGCGGAAATGTGGGCACTGAAGCTTTCTTT
>few|TRBD2|TRBJ2-7|TRBV3-1/TRBV3-2|14
CASSQTSGSYEQYF
TGTGCCAGCAGCCAAACTAGCGGGAGTTACGAGCAGTACTTC
>.|.|TRBJ1-2|TRBV7-8|13
CASSITTAYGYTF
TGTGCCAGCAGTATAACGACAGCCTATGGCTACACCTTC
>once|.|TRBJ2-7|TRBV5-1|15
CASSLWTGSSYEQYF
TGCGCCAGCAGCCTGTGGACGGGGAGCTCCTACGAGCAGTACTTC
>.|.|TRBJ2-5|TRBV2|14
CASSELRDQETQYF
TGTGCCAGCAGTGAACTGAGGGATCAAGAGACCCAGTACTTC
>.|TRBD1|TRBJ1-2|TRBV7-9|18
CASSSDRDRAERHNGYTF
TGTGCCAGCAGCTCCGACCGGGACAGGGCTGAAAGGCATAATGGCTACACCTTC
>.|TRBD1|TRBJ1-2|TRBV4-2|14
CASRSSTGLGGYTF
TGTGCCAGCAGATCCTCGACAGGGCTCGGTGGCTACACCTTC
>.|.|TRBJ1-1|TRBV29-1|12
CSARDGSPEAFF
TGCAGCGCCCGGGACGGGAGCCCTGAAGCTTTCTTT
>.|TRBD1|TRBJ1-1|TRBV28|14
CASSLLQGGTEAFF
TGTGCCAGCAGTTTATTACAGGGGGGCACTGAAGCTTTCTTT
>.|TRBD1|TRBJ2-5|TRBV4-1|17
CASSSRGGQGARETQYF
TGCGCCAGCAGCTCCCGGGGGGGACAGGGGGCGCGGGAGACCCAGTACTTC
>.|.|TRBJ1-1|TRBV7-9|14
CASSLGGPNTEAFF
TGTGCCAGCAGCTTAGGAGGGCCGAACACTGAAGCTTTCTTT
>few|TRBD1|TRBJ1-5|TRBV10-3|13
CAISRQGDQPQHF
TGTGCCATCAGCCGACAGGGGGATCAGCCCCAGCATTTT
>.|TRBD2|TRBJ2-3|TRBV9|15
CASSPPTGGTDTQYF
TGTGCCAGCAGCCCCCCCACGGGGGGGACAGATACGCAGTATTTT
>.|TRBD1|TRBJ2-7|TRBV6-2/TRBV6-3|16
CASSSGGQGQRYEQYF
TGTGCCAGCAGTTCCGGGGGACAGGGTCAAAGGTACGAGCAGTACTTC
>.|.|TRBJ1-6|TRBV5-5|18
CASSLEYSMISYNSPLHF
TGTGCCAGCAGCTTGGAATACAGTATGATCTCCTATAATTCACCCCTCCACTTT
>.|.|TRBJ2-1|TRBV4-1|14
CASRSTTRYNEQFF
TGCGCCAGCAGATCAACAACTAGGTACAATGAGCAGTTCTTC
>.|TRBD1|TRBJ1-1|TRBV5-5|15
CASSGTGGGHTEAFF
TGTGCCAGCAGCGGGACAGGGGGCGGGCACACTGAAGCTTTCTTT
>.|.|TRBJ2-1|TRBV6-2/TRBV6-3|18
CASSYPGSGSPSYNEQFF
TGTGCCAGCAGTTACCCGGGGTCGGGGAGTCCGTCCTACAATGAGCAGTTCTTC
>.|TRBD2|TRBJ2-1|TRBV27|15
CASSSLAGVYNEQFF
TGTGCCAGCAGTTCTCTAGCGGGTGTATACAATGAGCAGTTCTTC
>.|.|TRBJ1-4|TRBV7-9|14
CASSPGATNEKLFF
TGTGCCAGCAGCCCGGGGGCAACTAATGAAAAACTGTTTTTT
>few|.|TRBJ1-5|TRBV9|14
CASSVGTGNQPQHF
TGTGCCAGCAGCGTAGGGACAGGCAATCAGCCCCAGCATTTT
>.|TRBD1|TRBJ1-2|TRBV19|16
CASSRFSGQGDYGYTF
TGTGCCAGTAGTAGGTTTTCTGGACAGGGGGACTATGGCTACACCTTC
>.|.|TRBJ2-7|TRBV4-3|15
CASSQDRQGNYEQYF
TGCGCCAGCAGCCAAGATCGCCAGGGGAATTACGAGCAGTACTTC
>.|.|TRBJ1-2|TRBV12-3/TRBV12-4|13
CASSPRQSYGYTF
TGTGCCAGCAGTCCGAGACAGTCCTATGGCTACACCTTC
>.|TRBD1|TRBJ1-2|TRBV2|13
CASPMTGMKGYTF
TGTGCCAGCCCGATGACAGGGATGAAGGGCTACACCTTC
>.|.|TRBJ2-1|TRBV7-3|16
CASSPSPQGSYNEQFF
TGTGCCAGCAGCCCCTCCCCACAGGGTTCCTACAATGAGCAGTTCTTC
>.|TRBD1|TRBJ1-2|TRBV11-3|16
CASSQPRTGPNYGYTF
TGTGCCAGCAGTCAACCCAGGACAGGGCCTAACTATGGCTACACCTTC
>once|TRBD2|TRBJ2-5|TRBV5-4|15
CASSFTPGREETQYF
TGTGCCAGCAGCTTCACCCCGGGGAGGGAAGAGACCCAGTACTTC
>.|.|TRBJ2-2|TRBV4-2|13
CASRVENTGELFF
TGTGCCAGCAGAGTAGAGAACACCGGGGAGCTGTTTTTT
>.|TRBD1|TRBJ2-1|TRBV18|15
CASSPKTGPYNEQFF
TGTGCCAGCTCACCAAAGACAGGGCCCTACAATGAGCAGTTCTTC
>.|.|TRBJ1-2|TRBV28|12
CASSLLALGYTF
TGTGCCAGCAGTTTATTGGCCCTCGGCTACACCTTC
>.|.|TRBJ2-5|TRBV29-1|15
CSVAGVTGAIETQYF
TGCAGCGTTGCGGGAGTTACGGGTGCGATAGAGACCCAGTACTTC
>.|.|TRBJ1-5|TRBV5-1|15
CASSLATGGNQPQHF
TGCGCCAGCAGCTTGGCCACGGGAGGCAATCAGCCCCAGCATTTT
>.|.|TRBJ2-3|TRBV5-1|14
CASSLATGTDTQYF
TGCGCCAGCAGCTTGGCCACGGGCACAGATACGCAGTATTTT
>.|TRBD2|TRBJ2-3|TRBV7-9|16
CASSPPLAGGTDTQYF
TGTGCCAGCAGCCCCCCGCTTGCGGGAGGCACAGATACGCAGTATTTT
>.|.|TRBJ2-5|TRBV6-2/TRBV6-3|13
CASSSLRQETQYF
TGTGCCAGCAGTTCCCTTCGCCAAGAGACCCAGTACTTC
>once|.|TRBJ2-7|TRBV30|12
CAWERRSYEQYF
TGTGCCTGGGAGCGGCGGTCTTACGAGCAGTACTTC
>.|TRBD1|TRBJ1-6|TRBV28|16
CASRRDRGVVHSPLHF
TGTGCCAGCAGAAGGGACAGGGGAGTCGTTCATTCACCCCTCCACTTT
>.|.|TRBJ1-2|TRBV11-2|15
CASSQGTGEIYGYTF
TGTGCCAGCAGCCAAGGGACGGGGGAAATCTATGGCTACACCTTC
>.|.|TRBJ2-2|TRBV7-2|14
CASSLVRGSGELFF
TGTGCCAGCAGCTTAGTAAGGGGTTCTGGGGAGCTGTTTTTT
>.|.|TRBJ2-2|TRBV27|15
CASSFASGPTGELFF
TGTGCCAGCAGTTTCGCGTCAGGCCCGACCGGGGAGCTGTTTTTT
>.|.|TRBJ2-1|TRBV2|15
CASMRLANLLNEQFF
TGTGCCAGCATGAGGCTAGCGAACCTTCTCAATGAGCAGTTCTTC
>.|.|TRBJ2-1|TRBV7-6|13
CASSLADFNEQFF
TGTGCCAGCAGCTTAGCAGACTTCAATGAGCAGTTCTTC
>.|TRBD2|TRBJ2-3|TRBV11-2|16
CASSYTSGGTLDTQYF
TGTGCCAGCAGCTACACTAGCGGGGGGACGTTAGATACGCAGTATTTT
>.|.|TRBJ2-2|TRBV11-2|14
CASSLDWQTGELFF
TGTGCCAGCAGCTTAGATTGGCAGACCGGGGAGCTGTTTTTT
>.|.|TRBJ1-1|TRBV6-2/TRBV6-3|14
CASSFRGEGTEAFF
TGTGCCAGCAGTTTCAGGGGAGAGGGCACTGAAGCTTTCTTT
>.|.|TRBJ2-3|TRBV5-1|14
CASSSTTSTDTQYF
TGCGCCAGCAGCTCTACCACTAGCACAGATACGCAGTATTTT
>.|TRBD1|TRBJ1-2|TRBV2|14
CASSPGQGVSGYTF
TGTGCCAGCAGTCCGGGACAGGGAGTGAGTGGCTACACCTTC
>.|.|TRBJ2-2|TRBV7-9|10
CASSRGELFF
TGTGCCAGCAGCCGCGGGGAGCTGTTTTTT
>.|TRBD2|TRBJ2-5|TRBV5-4|16
CASSWSSGGGQETQYF
TGTGCCAGCAGCTGGTCCTCCGGGGGGGGACAAGAGACCCAGTACTTC
>.|.|TRBJ1-3|TRBV6-6|15
CASSYVQGRGNTIYF
TGTGCCAGCAGTTACGTACAGGGCAGGGGAAACACCATATATTTT
>.|TRBD2|TRBJ2-7|TRBV28|15
CASSYSGRRVYEQYF
TGTGCCAGCAGTTACAGCGGGAGACGTGTCTACGAGCAGTACTTC
>once|.|TRBJ2-2|TRBV6-5|14
CASSLTRNTGELFF
TGTGCCAGCAGTCTTACCAGGAACACCGGGGAGCTGTTTTTT